In its sample, the clone carrying this T cell receptor beta chain was seen a few times. The antigen is undetermined. In germline, CDR1 is LGHNA, CDR2 YSLEER. This CDR3 contains 14 residues. V lost 0 bases and J 6 bases, leaving 8 bases between the germline ends. These data come from a study of beta chain features in type 1 diabetes. The study, taken as a whole, reports: Sequencing the cDNA could make cells with high TCR expression show up more than they should.

Isolated RNA was reverse transcribed in full, so expressed TCRB transcripts were sequenced. Measured with immunoSEQ multiplex PCR; TCRdb has only the in-frame clones, and not every one. The table lists roughly 450,000 clones, approximately 10% of them singletons. The TCR was taken from a woman younger than 35 in good health. The V gene is TRBV4-3, the J gene TRBJ2-2; the D is unclear. Sequencing was carried out using naive CD4+ T cells from blood. CDR3 protein: CASSQDYGPGELFF. The CDR3 DNA follows: TGCGCCAGCAGCCAAGATTATGGTCCCGGGGAGCTGTTTTTT.